Each of the 6 T cell receptor beta chains below was sequenced from the same sample in a study of T-cell reconstitution after alpha-beta-depleted transplantation in children. A library of TCRbeta sequences, prepared with unique molecular identifiers, was generated. TCRdb fed the PCR reads into MiXCR, producing one record per CDR3 protein. This sample has about 580,000 distinct CDR3 sequences; 25% to 30% occur once, and the top ten carry 30% to 40%. The specimen was PBMCs, collected before TCRalphabeta/CD19-depleted stem cell transplant. The receptors derive from a boy under two years old with Wiskott-Aldrich syndrome, due to receive a stem cell transplant.

This clonotype occurred a few times. The chain recombines TRBV20-1 with TRBJ2-1, with a tentative D call TRBD1 (5 bases). Trimming removed 3 bases from V and 10 bases from J, with 10 bases in between. The CDR3 runs to 11 residues. CDR1 and CDR2 from the germline V gene are DFQATT and SNEGSKA (reference sequence). The CDR3 DNA follows: TGCAGTGCTAGTCTACAGGCCGAGCAGTTCTTC. Protein product: CSASLQAEQFF.

CDR3 sequence: CASSARTGNTEAFF. The CDR3 region has the DNA TGTGCCAGCAGCGCGCGGACAGGGAACACTGAAGCTTTCTTT. This chain uses TRBV9 with TRBJ1-1, with 7 bases lining up with TRBD1. From germline, CDR1 is SGDLS and CDR2 YYNGEE. Unmatched junction bases numbered 3, after V lost 3 bases and J lost 1 base. This CDR3 contains 14 residues.

This clonotype was seen only a few times. The rearrangement links TRBV27 to TRBJ2-7, with D perhaps assigned TRBD1 or TRBD2 (6 bases each). The CDR3 spans 13 residues. The germline V gene has CDR1 MNHEY and CDR2 SMNVEV (reference sequence). The germline V and J ends were trimmed by 5 bases and 7 bases, with 15 bases remaining between them. The CDR3 DNA sequence: TGTGCCAGCAGTCCCACGGGGGCGTGGGAGCAGTACTTC. As protein: CASSPTGAWEQYF.

This clonotype was recorded a few times. The rearrangement uses TRBV12-3 or TRBV12-4 and TRBJ1-5; unclear D gene. Trimming shortened V by 6 bases and J by 5 bases, and 8 bases separated the two germline ends. This CDR3 comprises 12 residues. The CDR3 protein is CASRTIDQPQHF. The DNA of the CDR3 is TGTGCCAGCAGGACGATCGATCAGCCCCAGCATTTT.

This clonotype has just a few counts. The CDR3 DNA reads TGCGCCAGCAGCTTGGATGGAGACAGCACAGATACGCAGTATTTT. Amino acids: CASSLDGDSTDTQYF. This chain connects TRBV5-1 to TRBJ2-3; D remains unclear. CDR3 length: 15 residues. Trimming removed 0 bases from V and 0 bases from J, with 8 bases in between. Germline CDR1 reads SGHRS; CDR2 reads YFSETQ.

A few counts support this clonotype. The chain couples TRBV7-9 to TRBJ2-7; TRBD2 agrees at 12 bases. With V trimmed by 0 bases and J by 3 bases, 6 bases remained unmatched. The CDR3 contains 17 residues. CDR1 and CDR2 (germline): SEHNR, FQNEAQ (reference sequence). This chain's CDR3 is CASSLATTSGSSYEQYF. The CDR3 nucleotides are TGTGCCAGCAGCTTAGCGACGACTAGCGGGAGTAGCTACGAGCAGTACTTC.